A single T cell receptor (beta chain) is shown here with its context. Antigen unknown. Unmatched junction bases numbered 12, after V lost 5 bases and J lost 3 bases. Per germline, CDR1 SGHTA and CDR2 FQGNSA. This CDR3 has 16 residues. TCRdb processed the reads anew with MiXCR; each CDR3 protein has one entry. There are about 130,000 distinct CDR3 sequences in the sample; roughly a quarter occur only once, and 34% lies in the top ten. These data originate in a study of T cell repertoires in cytomegalovirus infection. In the study overall: CMV infection together with matching HLA type was indicated by public TCR beta signatures.

The sequencing sample was made of PBMCs, sequenced either directly or after in vitro stimulation (not recorded which). The receptor was derived from a human donor in good health (CMV status not recorded). Some clones in this sample may be carry-over from other donors' samples. The rearrangement joins TRBV7-2 to TRBJ2-7; 8 bases are shared with TRBD2. The CDR3 spells CASSPRNGTRNYEQYF. The DNA of the CDR3 is TGTGCCAGCAGCCCCCGTAATGGGACTAGAAACTACGAGCAGTACTTC.